The 25 T cell receptor beta chains below come from one sample, sequenced in a study of naive and memory T cell subsets. Both TRBC1 and TRBC2 were covered by a beta constant-region primer of two equimolar oligonucleotides. One entry per CDR3 protein, called by TCRdb with MiXCR from the UMI-ligation and nested PCR reads. The sample has 77,000 or so distinct CDR3 sequences; about an eighth are singletons. Material: central memory CD4+ T cells from blood. These receptors came from a human donor in good health.

This clonotype was counted at least ten times. The chain couples TRBV29-1 to TRBJ1-1; D remains unclear. The CDR3 covers 10 residues. Germline V gene lookup returns CDR1 SQVTM and CDR2 ANQGSEA. The germline V and J ends were trimmed by 4 bases and 5 bases, with 5 bases remaining between them. CDR3 protein: CSVVSTEAFF. CDR3 DNA: TGCAGCGTTGTCTCTACTGAAGCTTTCTTT.

In this sample, this clonotype turned up many times. V usage is TRBV6-5 and J usage is TRBJ2-1, with 12 bases aligning to TRBD2. There are 18 residues in the CDR3. Germline loops: CDR1 MNHEY, CDR2 SVGAGI. The J segment lost 7 bases and the V segment lost 6 bases, leaving 16 bases of the junction unmatched. The CDR3 spells CASSNHAASGRAMNEQFF. Here the CDR3 DNA reads TGTGCCAGCAGCAACCATGCGGCTAGCGGGAGGGCCATGAATGAGCAGTTCTTC.

A few counts support this clonotype. The chain uses TRBV5-1 and TRBJ1-1; D unclear. Germline assignment: CDR1 SGHRS and CDR2 YFSETQ. V was cut by 0 bases and J by 5 bases, with 17 bases left in between. The CDR3 has 16 amino acids. The CDR3: CASSLGISRWPTEAFF. CDR3 bases: TGCGCCAGCAGCTTGGGGATCTCGCGGTGGCCTACTGAAGCTTTCTTT.

The chain carries TRBV5-5 and TRBJ1-6; TRBD1 matches 11 bases. Trimming removed 4 bases from V and 9 bases from J; junction bases left unmatched: 6. The germline V gene has CDR1 SGHKS and CDR2 YYEKEE (reference sequence). The CDR3 consists of 15 residues. Here the CDR3 reads CASSAGTGGSSPLHF. In DNA form, the CDR3 reads TGTGCCAGCAGCGCCGGGACAGGGGGTAGTTCACCCCTCCACTTT.

In this sample, this clonotype turned up a few times. The V gene is TRBV6-5, the J gene TRBJ2-7, with D possibly being TRBD1 (5 bases). The V gene lost 8 bases and the J gene lost 3 bases, with 11 bases spanning the gap. The CDR3 has 12 amino acids. CDR1 is MNHEY, CDR2 SVGAGI, per germline. CDR3 amino acids: CASAPTGYEQYF. In DNA, the CDR3 is TGTGCCAGCGCCCCCACAGGCTACGAGCAGTACTTC.

This clonotype has just a few counts. The chain carries TRBV2 and TRBJ2-7; TRBD2 matches 8 bases. Trimming took 2 bases from V and 4 from J; bases not matched to a gene: 4. The CDR3 consists of 14 residues. Germline V gene sequence: CDR1 SNHLY, CDR2 FYNNEI. CDR3 in amino acids: CASSESGSKYEQYF. Here the CDR3 DNA reads TGTGCCAGCAGTGAAAGCGGGAGTAAATACGAGCAGTACTTC.

V is TRBV4-2 and J is TRBJ2-1; a possible D gene is TRBD2 (5 bases). This CDR3 is built from 15 residues. Germline lookup yields CDR1 LGHNA and CDR2 YNFKEQ. V lost 4 bases to trimming and J lost 9 bases, with 19 bases between them. DNA of the CDR3: TGTGCCAGCAGCCTTAAACTAGAACGCGGTGCTGAGCAGTTCTTC. Translated, it gives CASSLKLERGAEQFF.

The chain joins TRBV18 to TRBJ2-3; D gene uncertain. Germline V lookup: CDR1 KGHSH, CDR2 LQKENI. Trimming left V 2 bases short and J 0 bases short, with 9 bases between. There are 15 residues in the CDR3. For the CDR3, the DNA is TGTGCCAGCTCACCAAGTCAGCTTAGCACAGATACGCAGTATTTT. Its translation: CASSPSQLSTDTQYF. The full variable domain, in which reference TRBV18 and TRBJ2-3 provide the parts outside the CDR3, is NAGVMQNPRHLVRRRGQEARLRCSPMKGHSHVYWYRQLPEEGLKFMVYLQKENIIDESGMPKERFSAEFPKEGPSILRIQQVVRGDSAAYFCASSPSQLSTDTQYFGPGTRLTVL.

This clonotype has at least ten counts. The chain uses TRBV18 and TRBJ2-7; TRBD2 agrees at 7 bases. The V gene's germline CDR1 is KGHSH and CDR2 LQKENI. J was trimmed by 4 bases and V by 0 bases; bases with no gene match: 3. The CDR3 covers 14 residues. The chain's CDR3 is CASSPPRGSYEQYF. The CDR3 DNA is TGTGCCAGCTCACCACCGCGCGGGAGTTACGAGCAGTACTTC. The whole variable domain, filled in from reference TRBV18 and TRBJ2-7, reads NAGVMQNPRHLVRRRGQEARLRCSPMKGHSHVYWYRQLPEEGLKFMVYLQKENIIDESGMPKERFSAEFPKEGPSILRIQQVVRGDSAAYFCASSPPRGSYEQYFGPGTRLTVT.

This clonotype was detected a few times. CDR3 protein: CASSQDGQSTDTQYF. The CDR3 bases are TGTGCCAGCAGCCAAGACGGCCAGAGCACAGATACGCAGTATTTT. The V and J genes are TRBV14 and TRBJ2-3, with D unresolved. Germline CDR1 SGHDN, CDR2 FVKESK. The germline V and J ends were trimmed by 0 bases and 0 bases, with 7 bases remaining between them. This CDR3 spans 15 amino acids.

This clonotype was detected many times. The chain uses TRBV21-1 and TRBJ1-6; the D call TRBD1 from the table was never checked on the DNA. TRBV21-1 is given as a pseudogene. The CDR3 consists of 15 residues. The CDR3: CASKFLGQTNSPLHF. The CDR3 coding sequence is TGTGCCAGCAAATTTCTCGGACAAACGAATTCACCCCTCCACTTT.

The chain joins TRBV29-1 to TRBJ2-7, with D perhaps TRBD1 (6 bases). The CDR3 covers 12 residues. Germline loops: CDR1 SQVTM, CDR2 ANQGSEA. With 6 bases removed from V and 6 bases from J, the gap between germline ends came to 15 bases. CDR3 DNA sequence: TGCAGCGTCCGGACAGTCTCCGCCGAGCAGTACTTC. This encodes CSVRTVSAEQYF.

V and J are TRBV27 and TRBJ2-7, with D perhaps TRBD2 (5 bases). CDR1 and CDR2 from the germline V gene are MNHEY and SMNVEV (reference sequence). V dropped 7 bases and J dropped 1 base, with 11 bases sitting between them. This CDR3 is 13 amino acids long. In DNA, the CDR3 is TGTGCCAGCACCTACACGGGATCCTACGAGCAGTACTTC. Translation gives CASTYTGSYEQYF.

This clonotype was detected many times. This chain uses TRBV28 with TRBJ2-2; 7 bases are shared with TRBD2. With V trimmed by 4 bases and J by 0 bases, 11 bases remained unmatched. Germline lookup yields CDR1 MDHEN and CDR2 SYDVKM. The CDR3 has 18 residues. DNA of the CDR3: TGTGCCAGCAGTTCTTACTGGGCTAGCGGACCGAACACCGGGGAGCTGTTTTTT. This sequence encodes CASSSYWASGPNTGELFF.

This clonotype was seen more than once but under ten times. The chain carries TRBV14 and TRBJ2-7; the D gene is possibly TRBD2 (5 bases). Between the trimmed V and J ends, which lost 5 bases and 2 bases, there was a span of 19 bases. Germline V gives CDR1 SGHDN, CDR2 FVKESK. The CDR3 has 16 residues. As DNA, the CDR3 is TGTGCCAGCAGCTTATCCGGACTTCTATCCACCTACGAGCAGTACTTC. Protein: CASSLSGLLSTYEQYF.

V gene TRBV5-1 combines with J gene TRBJ2-3; 14 bases are a match to TRBD2. This CDR3 contains 16 residues. Germline CDR1 reads SGHRS; CDR2 reads YFSETQ. V lost 6 bases and J lost 3; bases outside the gene matches: 6. CDR3 loop: CASTQGTSGSTDTQYF. The CDR3, as DNA: TGCGCCAGCACCCAAGGGACTAGCGGGAGTACAGATACGCAGTATTTT.

This clonotype came up a few times. The rearrangement uses TRBV18 and TRBJ1-1, with 10 bases fitting TRBD1. The junction had 7 bases not matched to a gene; V was cut back by 5 bases and J by 10 bases. The germline CDR1 and CDR2 sequences are KGHSH and LQKENI. The CDR3 has 13 residues. CDR3 region: CASSLDRGFGAFF. The CDR3 DNA sequence: TGTGCCAGCTCATTGGACAGGGGGTTTGGAGCTTTCTTT.

This clonotype was detected a few times. The CDR3 bases are TGCAGTGCTCCCTGGGCGAGGGGGTTCTCCTACGAGCAGTACTTC. Translated: CSAPWARGFSYEQYF. The rearrangement links TRBV20-1 to TRBJ2-7; D perhaps matches TRBD1 (6 bases). Per the germline V gene, CDR1 is DFQATT and CDR2 is SNEGSKA (reference sequence). The CDR3 has 15 amino acids. V gave up 5 bases and J gave up 0 bases, with 17 bases separating them.

The rearrangement joins TRBV11-2 to TRBJ1-3; possibly TRBD1 for D (5 bases). Trimming stripped 7 bases from V and 5 bases from J, with 18 bases between. The CDR3 length is 15 residues. Germline-derived CDR1 and CDR2 are SGHAT and FQNNGV. DNA for the CDR3: TGTGCCAGCACCCTTTTTGGGGGATCGAGAAACACCATATATTTT. It specifies CASTLFGGSRNTIYF.

The chain employs TRBV7-2 and TRBJ1-5; D not resolved. CDR3 size: 15 residues. Germline V CDR1 and CDR2: SGHTA, FQGNSA. The ends were cut back, 3 bases at V and 4 bases at J, with 13 bases in the middle. The CDR3 nucleotides read TGTGCCAGCAGCTTTACGGCAGGTGGGAATCAGCCCCAGCATTTT. This encodes CASSFTAGGNQPQHF. Looking up the rest from reference TRBV7-2 and TRBJ1-5 gives the full variable domain: GAGVSQSPSNKVTEKGKDVELRCDPISGHTALYWYRQSLGQGLEFLIYFQGNSAPDKSGLPSDRFSAERTGGSVSTLTIQRTQQEDSAVYLCASSFTAGGNQPQHFGDGTRLSIL.

The chain is built from TRBV29-1 and TRBJ2-7, with D tentatively TRBD1 or TRBD2 (5 bases each). CDR1 SQVTM and CDR2 ANQGSEA come from the germline V gene. With 3 bases removed from V and 6 bases from J, the gap between germline ends came to 15 bases. This CDR3 has 13 amino acids. The CDR3 region is CSVDSGQGPEQYF. The CDR3 DNA follows: TGCAGCGTTGATTCTGGTCAGGGACCCGAGCAGTACTTC.

This clonotype was counted ten times or more. The V call is TRBV7-2, the J call TRBJ2-1; 8 bases map to TRBD1. The CDR3 is made up of 15 amino acids. The V segment lost 2 bases and the J segment 9 bases; nucleotides outside the gene matches: 9. CDR1 is SGHTA, CDR2 FQGNSA, per germline. CDR3 protein: CASSLRGRGLGEQFF. CDR3 DNA: TGTGCCAGCAGCTTAAGGGGCAGGGGGCTTGGTGAGCAGTTCTTC.

In its sample, this clonotype was seen many times. V is TRBV29-1 and J is TRBJ1-1; no firm D call. Germline assignment: CDR1 SQVTM and CDR2 ANQGSEA. V dropped 8 bases and J dropped 2 bases, with 12 bases sitting between them. This CDR3 spans 12 amino acids. The CDR3 DNA is TGCAGCTCCTGGACGGGAAACACTGAAGCTTTCTTT. Its protein is CSSWTGNTEAFF.

In this sample, this clonotype turned up many times. The V and J genes are TRBV20-1 and TRBJ2-1; 9 nucleotides line up with TRBD1. The V segment lost 5 bases and the J segment 8 bases; nucleotides outside the gene matches: 10. Germline V gene lookup returns CDR1 DFQATT and CDR2 SNEGSKA (reference sequence). The CDR3 is made up of 14 amino acids. This chain's CDR3 is CSAAPGQGFDEQFF. The CDR3 nucleotides read TGCAGTGCTGCTCCGGGACAGGGCTTCGATGAGCAGTTCTTC.

This clonotype is medium-sized. This rearrangement joins TRBV28 to TRBJ2-1; 7 bases agree with TRBD2. With 5 bases clipped from V and 0 bases from J, the junction kept 10 bases outside the gene matches. Per the germline V gene, CDR1 is MDHEN and CDR2 is SYDVKM. The CDR3 totals 17 residues. The DNA for the CDR3 is TGTGCCAGCAGTCCCTACCCCGGGGGGAGCTCCTACAATGAGCAGTTCTTC. Its protein product is CASSPYPGGSSYNEQFF.